The rows below give T cell receptor beta chains drawn from one sample of a study of cytomegalovirus exposure and HLA in healthy donors. Method: immunoSEQ multiplex PCR; TCRdb's copy keeps in-frame clones and lacks some. The repertoire holds approximately 190,000 clones, about four fifths seen once, with approximately 14% in the top ten. Source material: PBMCs. The receptor set was obtained from a woman aged 30 to 39 in good health and CMV-seropositive. Each CDR3 is given with its conserved first and last residue. D genes are given only for firm matches. Clone size is shown for a subset of rows, as once, few, many or a class of expanded clone.

V: TRBV25-1; size: NA; D: TRBD1; J: TRBJ2-7; DNA: TGTGCCAGCAGGGCTGACAGGGGCCGCGAGCAGTACTTC; CDR3: CASRADRGREQYF
V: TRBV28; size: NA; D: NA; J: TRBJ2-1; DNA: TGTGCCAGCACTAGGCCCAATGAGCAGTTCTTC; CDR3: CASTRPNEQFF
V: TRBV6-4; size: NA; D: NA; J: TRBJ1-6; DNA: TGTGCCAGCAAGGGGCCAGGGGCCAATTCACCCCTCCACTTT; CDR3: CASKGPGANSPLHF
V: TRBV27; size: few; D: TRBD1; J: TRBJ1-1; DNA: TGTGCCAGCAGTCCCGGGACAGGGAATACTGAAGCTTTCTTT; CDR3: CASSPGTGNTEAFF
V: TRBV2; size: NA; D: TRBD1; J: TRBJ1-2; DNA: TGTGCCAGCAGTGGACAGGGGCGAGGGGATGGCTACACCTTC; CDR3: CASSGQGRGDGYTF
V: TRBV2; size: NA; D: NA; J: TRBJ2-5; DNA: TGTGCCAGCAGCGGGACTCCTGGGGGGACCCAGTACTTC; CDR3: CASSGTPGGTQYF
V: TRBV7-8; size: NA; D: TRBD2; J: TRBJ2-1; DNA: TGTGCCAGCAGCGCACGACTAGCGGGGGGGCCTCGGGAGCAGTTCTTC; CDR3: CASSARLAGGPREQFF
V: TRBV7-2; size: NA; D: TRBD1; J: TRBJ2-2; DNA: TGTGCCAGCAGCATCCGACAGGGGACCGGGGAGCTGTTTTTT; CDR3: CASSIRQGTGELFF
V: TRBV7-9; size: NA; D: TRBD1; J: TRBJ1-2; DNA: TGTGCCAGCAGCCCGGACAGGGTGAATGGCTACACCTTC; CDR3: CASSPDRVNGYTF
V: TRBV6-5; size: few; D: NA; J: TRBJ1-5; DNA: TGTGCCGGGCTCAGGGAACAAAGCAATCAGCCCCAGCATTTT; CDR3: CAGLREQSNQPQHF
V: TRBV27; size: NA; D: NA; J: TRBJ1-5; DNA: TGTGCCAGCAGTTTTGGGTGGGCCGGCAATCAGCCCCAGCATTTT; CDR3: CASSFGWAGNQPQHF
V: TRBV7-3; size: NA; D: TRBD1; J: TRBJ1-1; DNA: TGTGCCAGCAGCCTGACAGGGGGTTTGGCTGAAGCTTTCTTT; CDR3: CASSLTGGLAEAFF
V: TRBV5-1; size: NA; D: NA; J: TRBJ2-7; DNA: TGCGCCAGCAGCGCGGACGGCGGGGACCCCGAGCAGTACTTC; CDR3: CASSADGGDPEQYF
V: TRBV11-2; size: NA; D: NA; J: TRBJ2-6; DNA: TGTGCCAGCAGCTTAAGATCTCTAGCTGGGGCCAACGTCCTGACTTTC; CDR3: CASSLRSLAGANVLTF
V: TRBV28; size: NA; D: NA; J: TRBJ2-3; DNA: TGTGCCAGCTTCCCCCACTATTGGATAGGTGGAGATACGCAGTATTTT; CDR3: CASFPHYWIGGDTQYF
V: TRBV5-1; size: NA; D: TRBD1; J: TRBJ1-2; DNA: TGCGCCAGCCGGGACAGCTTTAACTATGGCTACACCTTC; CDR3: CASRDSFNYGYTF
V: TRBV28; size: once; D: NA; J: TRBJ2-1; DNA: TGTGCCAGCAAAGCGCCGGGGGAATACAATGAGCAGTTCTTC; CDR3: CASKAPGEYNEQFF
V: TRBV5-4; size: NA; D: TRBD1; J: TRBJ1-1; DNA: TGTGCCAGCAGCTTACGACAGGGCTTCTCTCCGGTAATGAACACTGAAGCTTTCTTT; CDR3: CASSLRQGFSPVMNTEAFF
V: TRBV19; size: NA; D: NA; J: TRBJ2-3; DNA: TGTGCCAGTAGTGTTCAGAGCACAGATACGCAGTATTTT; CDR3: CASSVQSTDTQYF
V: TRBV28; size: NA; D: NA; J: TRBJ1-2; DNA: TGTGCCAGCAGCCGGACAGAGGTTGGCTACACCTTC; CDR3: CASSRTEVGYTF
V: TRBV10-3; size: NA; D: TRBD2; J: TRBJ2-2; DNA: TGTGCCATCAGTGATAGCGGGAGGGCCTCCGGGGAGCTGTTTTTT; CDR3: CAISDSGRASGELFF
V: TRBV10-3; size: NA; D: TRBD2; J: TRBJ2-1; DNA: TGTGCCATCACGTCTAGCGGGAACAATGAGCAGTTCTTC; CDR3: CAITSSGNNEQFF
V: TRBV19; size: few; D: NA; J: TRBJ1-2; DNA: TGTGCCAGCCACCCCCCGGGGGTCTATGGCTACACCTTC; CDR3: CASHPPGVYGYTF
V: TRBV28; size: few; D: TRBD2; J: TRBJ2-3; DNA: TGTGCCAGCAGTTCCCCCAGCAGCGGGGGAGCGGGCACAGATACGCAGTATTTT; CDR3: CASSSPSSGGAGTDTQYF
V: TRBV9; size: NA; D: NA; J: TRBJ2-7; DNA: TGTGCCAGCAGCCCCTCTACCGCTTCCGGGGAGCAGTACTTC; CDR3: CASSPSTASGEQYF
V: TRBV5-1; size: NA; D: NA; J: TRBJ2-7; DNA: TGCGCCAGCAGCGACCGACTAGTGAGGGGTGAGCAGTACTTC; CDR3: CASSDRLVRGEQYF
V: TRBV2; size: NA; D: NA; J: TRBJ2-7; DNA: TGTGCCAGCGTGTCTCGCGGCGAGCAGTACTTC; CDR3: CASVSRGEQYF
V: TRBV6-6; size: NA; D: NA; J: TRBJ1-3; DNA: TGTGCCAGCAGAATACAGGGAACTGGAAACACCATATATTTT; CDR3: CASRIQGTGNTIYF
V: TRBV28; size: NA; D: NA; J: TRBJ1-1; DNA: TGTGCCAGCACCCCAGGTTCGCTAGAAGCTTTCTTT; CDR3: CASTPGSLEAFF
V: TRBV4-1; size: NA; D: NA; J: TRBJ2-7; DNA: TGCGCCAGCAGCCAAGACTACAGGGACACCTACGAGCAGTACTTC; CDR3: CASSQDYRDTYEQYF
V: TRBV27; size: NA; D: NA; J: TRBJ2-7; DNA: TGTGCCAGCAGTTTAATTCCCGATAGCTCCTACGAGCAGTACTTC; CDR3: CASSLIPDSSYEQYF
V: TRBV4-1; size: NA; D: NA; J: TRBJ1-4; DNA: TGCGCCAGCAGCCAAATGGGCAGTGAAAAACTGTTTTTT; CDR3: CASSQMGSEKLFF
V: TRBV5-1; size: NA; D: NA; J: TRBJ1-4; DNA: TGCGCCAGCAGCTTCCGTGGCGGTGCAACTAATGAAAAACTGTTTTTT; CDR3: CASSFRGGATNEKLFF
V: TRBV30; size: NA; D: TRBD2; J: TRBJ2-1; DNA: TGTGCCTGGGCTAGCGGGACGAATGAGCAGTTCTTC; CDR3: CAWASGTNEQFF
V: TRBV19; size: NA; D: NA; J: TRBJ1-2; DNA: TGTGCCAGTAGTATAGCCAGGGAAGGGGGTGGCTACACCTTC; CDR3: CASSIAREGGGYTF
V: TRBV6-6; size: NA; D: NA; J: TRBJ2-3; DNA: TGTGCCAGCAGTTACTCGATGGACGGGAGCGCAGATACGCAGTATTTT; CDR3: CASSYSMDGSADTQYF
V: TRBV15; size: NA; D: NA; J: TRBJ2-1; DNA: TGTGCCACCAGCCCTCAAGGCGGTGAGCAGTTCTTC; CDR3: CATSPQGGEQFF
V: TRBV30; size: NA; D: TRBD1; J: TRBJ1-1; DNA: TGTGCCTGGAGTGTACCCCACACAGGGGTGGGGACTGAAGCTTTCTTT; CDR3: CAWSVPHTGVGTEAFF
V: TRBV4-1; size: NA; D: NA; J: TRBJ2-3; DNA: TGCGCCAGCAGCCAATTGATACTCCGGTCAGATACGCAGTATTTT; CDR3: CASSQLILRSDTQYF
V: TRBV6-6; size: NA; D: NA; J: TRBJ1-1; DNA: TGTGCCAGCAGTCAAATAGAAAATGCTGAAGCTTTCTTT; CDR3: CASSQIENAEAFF
V: TRBV28; size: NA; D: NA; J: TRBJ1-5; DNA: TGTGCCAGCAGTTTCCCTCAGGGCGAGCGCAATCAGCCCCAGCATTTT; CDR3: CASSFPQGERNQPQHF
V: TRBV28; size: once; D: TRBD1; J: TRBJ2-7; DNA: TGTGCCAGCAGCGTCGGACAGGCCTTATCCTACGAGCAGTACTTC; CDR3: CASSVGQALSYEQYF
V: TRBV15; size: once; D: NA; J: TRBJ1-5; DNA: TGTGCCACCAGCAGAGATTCAGGGGAAGGCCAGCCCCAGCATTTT; CDR3: CATSRDSGEGQPQHF
V: TRBV28; size: NA; D: NA; J: TRBJ1-5; DNA: TGTGCCAGCGGAATAACAGGGTATAGCAATCAGCCCCAGCATTTT; CDR3: CASGITGYSNQPQHF
V: TRBV7-9; size: NA; D: NA; J: TRBJ2-1; DNA: TGTGCCAGCAGCCACCTACAGGGACCAATCTACAATGAGCAGTTCTTC; CDR3: CASSHLQGPIYNEQFF
V: TRBV19; size: few; D: TRBD1; J: TRBJ1-1; DNA: TGTGCCAGTAGGGCAGGGACAGGCAACACTGAAGCTTTCTTT; CDR3: CASRAGTGNTEAFF
V: TRBV2; size: NA; D: NA; J: TRBJ2-7; DNA: TGTGCCAGCAGGCCCAGGGGGGAGTACGAGCAGTACTTC; CDR3: CASRPRGEYEQYF
V: TRBV5-1; size: NA; D: NA; J: TRBJ2-3; DNA: TGCGCCAGCAGCTTGGTAGCTGCTAGCACAGATACGCAGTATTTT; CDR3: CASSLVAASTDTQYF
V: TRBV4-1; size: NA; D: NA; J: TRBJ1-3; DNA: TGCGCCAGCAGCCAAGGAGTCTTTGGCGGGCGCGGAAACACCATATATTTT; CDR3: CASSQGVFGGRGNTIYF
V: TRBV7-9; size: NA; D: TRBD2; J: TRBJ2-5; DNA: TGTGCCAGCAGCCCGCTAGCGGGGGTAGAGACCCAGTACTTC; CDR3: CASSPLAGVETQYF
V: TRBV19; size: NA; D: NA; J: TRBJ1-2; DNA: TGTGCCAGTACTCCACGGGGGAAGCATGGCTACACCTTC; CDR3: CASTPRGKHGYTF